A selection of T cell receptor beta chains follows, all from one sample in a study of blood T cell repertoires in COVID-19. Profiled with immunoSEQ multiplex PCR; TCRdb holds only in-frame clones, not every one. The sample records roughly 200,000 clones, less than 90% being singletons. The sample taken for sequencing was PBMCs or T cells enriched from blood (not recorded which). Receptor source: a woman in her thirties who had been exposed to COVID-19. Both conserved end residues are part of each CDR3. D genes are given only for firm matches. Clone size is not always given. Where it is, it says once, few, many or a class for expanded clones.

TRBV7-8,TRBJ1-4,.,.,CASSRGRAGLTNEKLFF,TGTGCCAGCAGCCGGGGCAGGGCTGGTTTGACTAATGAAAAACTGTTTTTT
TRBV12-3/TRBV12-4,TRBJ1-1,.,.,CASSFWLNTEAFF,TGTGCCAGCAGTTTCTGGCTGAACACTGAAGCTTTCTTT
TRBV5-1,TRBJ1-2,TRBD1,.,CASSRTGEEGYTF,TGCGCCAGCAGCCGGACAGGGGAAGAGGGCTACACCTTC
TRBV9,TRBJ1-6,.,.,CASSTGYNSPLHF,TGTGCCAGCAGCACAGGCTATAATTCACCCCTCCACTTT
TRBV3-1/TRBV3-2,TRBJ1-6,TRBD1,.,CASSPLPGQGASYNSPLHF,TGTGCCAGCAGCCCACTTCCGGGACAGGGGGCCTCCTATAATTCACCCCTCCACTTT
TRBV4-2,TRBJ1-2,.,.,CASSQAPKSPYGYTF,TGTGCCAGCAGCCAAGCACCCAAGAGCCCTTATGGCTACACCTTC
TRBV2,TRBJ1-5,TRBD1,once,CASSVRGQIHQPQHF,TGTGCCAGCAGTGTCAGGGGGCAGATCCATCAGCCCCAGCATTTT
TRBV18,TRBJ1-4,.,once,CASGSGSNEKLFF,TGTGCCAGCGGATCGGGTTCTAATGAAAAACTGTTTTTT
TRBV11-1,TRBJ2-5,.,.,CASALNTGFQETQYF,TGTGCCAGCGCACTGAACACAGGCTTCCAAGAGACCCAGTACTTC
TRBV9,TRBJ2-3,.,.,CASSVGVVDTQYF,TGTGCCAGCAGCGTAGGAGTAGTGGATACGCAGTATTTT
TRBV14,TRBJ1-6,.,few,CASSPLEPHSPLHF,TGTGCCAGCAGCCCACTTGAGCCTCACTCACCCCTCCACTTT
TRBV4-1,TRBJ1-1,TRBD1,.,CASSHEGQGVVNTEAFF,TGCGCCAGCAGCCATGAGGGACAGGGGGTCGTGAACACTGAAGCTTTCTTT
TRBV3-1/TRBV3-2,TRBJ2-1,TRBD2,.,CASSRGVSGGPGGQFF,TGTGCCAGCAGCCGAGGAGTGAGCGGGGGGCCGGGTGGGCAGTTCTTC
TRBV11-3,TRBJ2-1,.,.,CASSESVNEQFF,TGTGCCAGCAGCGAAAGCGTCAATGAGCAGTTCTTC
TRBV2,TRBJ2-3,TRBD2,.,CASEKTSGAGTDTQYF,TGTGCCAGCGAAAAGACTAGCGGGGCGGGCACAGATACGCAGTATTTT
TRBV6-5,TRBJ1-2,TRBD1,.,CASRSGQENYGYTF,TGTGCCAGCAGATCCGGACAGGAAAACTATGGCTACACCTTC
TRBV4-1,TRBJ2-5,TRBD1,.,CASSQERGLGIISPTQYF,TGCGCCAGCAGCCAAGAAAGGGGGCTTGGAATAATAAGTCCGACCCAGTACTTC
TRBV19,TRBJ2-5,TRBD2,.,CASSITLRGGLETQYF,TGTGCCAGTAGTATCACATTGCGGGGGGGCTTGGAGACCCAGTACTTC
TRBV10-3,TRBJ2-5,.,.,CAISTSGETQYF,TGTGCCATCAGCACCAGCGGAGAGACCCAGTACTTC
TRBV3-1/TRBV3-2,TRBJ2-2,TRBD1,.,CASSQVGGGGGELFF,TGTGCCAGCAGCCAAGTAGGGGGCGGTGGCGGGGAGCTGTTTTTT
TRBV19,TRBJ1-2,TRBD1,.,CASRPQGKYGYTF,TGTGCCAGTAGGCCACAGGGGAAATATGGCTACACCTTC
TRBV30,TRBJ1-1,.,.,CAWSTGIGTEAFF,TGTGCCTGGAGCACAGGGATCGGCACTGAAGCTTTCTTT
TRBV6-4,TRBJ1-6,.,few,CASTRAQPDYNSPLHF,TGTGCCAGCACCAGGGCCCAACCGGACTATAATTCACCCCTCCACTTT
TRBV6-5,TRBJ1-2,.,.,CASSYSNTANGYTF,TGTGCCAGCAGTTACTCGAACACAGCAAATGGCTACACCTTC
TRBV5-1,TRBJ2-2,TRBD1,once,CASSRTGEAGELFF,TGCGCCAGCAGCCGGACAGGGGAGGCCGGGGAGCTGTTTTTT
TRBV5-6,TRBJ2-3,TRBD1,.,CASSYYETGSLADTQYF,TGTGCCAGCAGCTATTACGAGACAGGGAGTTTAGCAGATACGCAGTATTTT
TRBV9,TRBJ1-5,.,.,CASSATGRRAYQPQHF,TGTGCCAGCAGCGCCACCGGTCGGAGGGCTTATCAGCCCCAGCATTTT
TRBV9,TRBJ1-6,.,.,CASSPYGGEHSPLHF,TGTGCCAGCAGCCCCTATGGAGGGGAGCATTCACCCCTCCACTTT
TRBV19,TRBJ1-4,.,.,CASSIKTGSNEKLFF,TGTGCCAGTAGTATTAAGACGGGGAGTAATGAAAAACTGTTTTTT
TRBV7-8,TRBJ1-2,.,.,CASSLEPQGWSGYTF,TGTGCCAGCAGCTTAGAGCCGCAGGGGTGGTCGGGCTACACCTTC
TRBV7-8,TRBJ2-3,.,.,CASSLGQGTDTQYF,TGTGCCAGCAGCTTAGGACAGGGCACAGATACGCAGTATTTT
TRBV7-3,TRBJ2-3,TRBD2,.,CASSHIAGGTPDTQYF,TGTGCCAGCAGTCATATAGCGGGGGGGACCCCCGATACGCAGTATTTT
TRBV7-9,TRBJ2-1,.,.,CASSLARDEQFF,TGTGCCAGCAGCTTAGCGAGGGATGAGCAGTTCTTC
TRBV24-1,TRBJ1-2,.,.,CATSDRTASGYTF,TGTGCCACCAGTGATCGGACAGCAAGTGGCTACACCTTC
TRBV6-1,TRBJ1-2,.,.,CASSDPGQIYGYTF,TGTGCCAGCAGTGATCCAGGACAGATCTATGGCTACACCTTC
TRBV3-1/TRBV3-2,TRBJ2-7,TRBD2,.,CASSHSGGPEQYF,TGTGCCAGCAGCCATAGCGGGGGGCCCGAGCAGTACTTC
TRBV2,TRBJ2-5,TRBD1,.,CASSEREGALGGTQYF,TGTGCCAGCAGTGAAAGAGAGGGGGCGCTTGGTGGGACCCAGTACTTC
TRBV18,TRBJ2-7,.,.,CASSPFSGDEQYF,TGTGCCAGCTCACCATTCTCGGGGGACGAGCAGTACTTC
TRBV30,TRBJ1-5,TRBD1,.,CAWSWHTGGNQPQHF,TGTGCCTGGAGTTGGCACACAGGGGGCAATCAGCCCCAGCATTTT
TRBV2,TRBJ1-5,.,once,CASSDLESQPQHF,TGTGCCAGCAGCGACTTAGAAAGTCAGCCCCAGCATTTT
TRBV30,TRBJ1-5,.,.,CAWSRETFDQPQHF,TGTGCCTGGAGTCGGGAGACATTTGATCAGCCCCAGCATTTT
TRBV19,TRBJ1-2,TRBD1,.,CASSTGQGPNYGYTF,TGTGCCAGTAGTACCGGACAGGGCCCTAACTATGGCTACACCTTC
TRBV5-1,TRBJ1-3,TRBD1,.,CASSLQGARGNTIYF,TGCGCCAGCAGCTTACAGGGGGCGCGTGGAAACACCATATATTTT
TRBV19,TRBJ1-1,.,.,CASSPGASGLHTEAFF,TGTGCCAGTAGTCCGGGAGCTTCAGGGTTGCACACTGAAGCTTTCTTT
TRBV6-5,TRBJ2-3,.,once,CASRRTVTDTQYF,TGTGCCAGCAGGCGGACAGTAACAGATACGCAGTATTTT
TRBV7-8,TRBJ1-1,.,once,CASSLRGWAFF,TGTGCCAGCAGCTTAAGGGGGTGGGCTTTCTTT
TRBV18,TRBJ1-3,.,.,CASSAQGTRGNTIYF,TGTGCCAGCTCCGCGCAGGGTACCCGAGGAAACACCATATATTTT
TRBV5-1,TRBJ2-3,TRBD1,.,CASSLGQGGPSDTQYF,TGCGCCAGCAGCTTGGGACAGGGGGGTCCGTCAGATACGCAGTATTTT
TRBV29-1,TRBJ2-1,TRBD1,.,CSALNRGAYNEQFF,TGCAGCGCCTTAAACAGGGGAGCCTACAATGAGCAGTTCTTC
TRBV29-1,TRBJ1-2,.,.,CSVDGGWYGYTF,TGCAGCGTTGACGGGGGTTGGTATGGCTACACCTTC
TRBV4-2,TRBJ1-6,.,.,CASSLARGFLNSPLHF,TGTGCCAGCAGCCTAGCCCGAGGGTTCTTAAATTCACCCCTCCACTTT
TRBV19,TRBJ2-2,.,.,CASRLAWNTGELFF,TGTGCCAGTAGGCTAGCTTGGAACACCGGGGAGCTGTTTTTT